This TCR beta chain was captured in a study of blood T cell repertoires in COVID-19. This table comes from immunoSEQ multiplex PCR, and its TCRdb copy is limited to in-frame clones, with some not included. The sample has under 140,000 clones; approximately 90% are singletons. The CDR3 contains 13 residues. The V gene's germline CDR1 is KGHSH and CDR2 LQKENI. Trimming took 5 bases from V and 2 from J, leaving 9 bases between them. This rearrangement joins TRBV18 to TRBJ1-1, with unresolved D. The sequence was collected from a woman aged 45-65 years with acute or convalescent COVID-19. Sequencing was carried out using peripheral blood. The CDR3 DNA follows: TGTGCCAGCTCAATCCAGGCCAACACTGAAGCTTTCTTT. Protein sequence: CASSIQANTEAFF.